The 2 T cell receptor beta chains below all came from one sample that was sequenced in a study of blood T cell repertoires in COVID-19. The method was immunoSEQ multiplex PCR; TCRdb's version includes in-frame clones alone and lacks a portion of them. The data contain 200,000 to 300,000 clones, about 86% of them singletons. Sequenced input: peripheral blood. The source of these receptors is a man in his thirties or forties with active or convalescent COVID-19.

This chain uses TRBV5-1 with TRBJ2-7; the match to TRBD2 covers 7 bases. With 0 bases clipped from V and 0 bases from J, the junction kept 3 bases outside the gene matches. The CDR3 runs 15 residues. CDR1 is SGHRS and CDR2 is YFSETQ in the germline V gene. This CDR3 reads CASSLGGGGSYEQYF. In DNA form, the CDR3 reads TGCGCCAGCAGCTTGGGGGGCGGGGGCTCCTACGAGCAGTACTTC.

CDR3 loop: CASSELKGVKGYTF. CDR3 sequence (DNA): TGTGCCAGCAGTGAATTAAAGGGAGTGAAGGGCTACACCTTC. The gene calls are TRBV25-1 and TRBJ1-2; D remains unclear. Germline CDR1 MGHDK, CDR2 SYGVNS. The CDR3 loop spans 14 amino acids. Trimming removed 1 base from V and 8 bases from J, with 14 bases in between.